This passage covers 26 T cell receptor beta chains from one sample sequenced in a study of blood T cells in healthy people across ages. A second PCR, run for roughly 7 to 11 cycles, used a sample-barcoded 5' primer plus a J-beta primer mix. TCRdb reanalysed the 5' RACE reads using MiXCR and keeps one entry per CDR3 protein. In the table there are around 710,000 distinct CDR3 sequences, roughly 47% of which are singletons. The material sequenced was blood. These receptors were taken from an older woman in good health.

The chain employs TRBV4-2 and TRBJ2-2; weak D call: TRBD2 (5 bases). V lost 1 base and J 6 bases, leaving 12 bases between the germline ends. This CDR3 contains 15 residues. CDR1 is LGHNA and CDR2 is YNFKEQ in the germline V gene. This CDR3 is CASSQGVGSSGELFF. For the CDR3, the DNA is TGTGCCAGCAGCCAAGGAGTTGGGAGTTCCGGGGAGCTGTTTTTT.

The rearrangement uses TRBV12-5 and TRBJ2-2; TRBD2 matches at 13 bases. V trimming: 4 bases; J trimming: 0 bases; junction bases outside the gene matches: 5. This CDR3 spans 18 amino acids. Germline V gene lookup returns CDR1 LGHNT and CDR2 FRNRAP. CDR3 region: CASGSGLAGAPNTGELFF. As DNA, the CDR3 is TGTGCTAGTGGTTCTGGACTAGCGGGAGCCCCGAACACCGGGGAGCTGTTTTTT.

The rearrangement joins TRBV19 to TRBJ2-3; no clear D. CDR1 is LNHDA and CDR2 is SQIVND in the germline V gene (reference sequence). This CDR3 spans 15 amino acids. The V and J ends lost 2 bases and 2 bases respectively, with 11 bases between them. CDR3 in amino acids: CASSIIGTDTDTQYF. CDR3 sequence (DNA): TGTGCCAGTAGTATAATAGGAACAGACACAGATACGCAGTATTTT.

The genes are TRBV28 and TRBJ2-7, with a weak D call TRBD2 (5 bases). CDR1 is MDHEN, CDR2 SYDVKM, per germline. The V gene lost 6 bases and the J gene lost 0 bases, with 24 bases spanning the gap. The CDR3 sequence is 18 residues long. As DNA, the CDR3 is TGTGCCAGCAGCCAGGCCGGTCGCGTTGGACTGAGCTCCTACGAGCAGTACTTC. Translation: CASSQAGRVGLSSYEQYF.

V and J are TRBV24-1 and TRBJ2-7; D remains ambiguous. Trimming took off 5 bases at V and 3 bases at J, with 10 bases between the two ends. The CDR3 extends over 13 amino acids. CDR1 KGHDR and CDR2 SFDVKD come from the germline V gene. CDR3 DNA: TGTGCCACCAGTGGGGATTTAGGCTACGAGCAGTACTTC. This translates into CATSGDLGYEQYF.

This chain uses TRBV5-1 with TRBJ1-1, with TRBD1 identical over 11 bases. The CDR3 has 16 amino acids. Germline values: CDR1 SGHRS, CDR2 YFSETQ. J lost 6 bases, V lost 4 bases, and 11 bases had no gene match. This CDR3 is CASSGGQGAIISEAFF. The CDR3 bases are TGCGCCAGCAGCGGAGGACAGGGGGCGATAATTTCTGAAGCTTTCTTT.

This rearrangement joins TRBV7-2 to TRBJ2-7; D may be TRBD1 (6 bases). CDR1 is SGHTA, CDR2 FQGNSA, per germline. This CDR3 region has 13 residues. The ends were cut back, 8 bases at V and 5 bases at J, with 16 bases in the middle. Written as DNA, the CDR3 is TGTGCCAGCGGGACACCAGTGGGGAACGAGCAGTACTTC. It encodes CASGTPVGNEQYF. Supplemented by reference TRBV7-2 and TRBJ2-7, the full variable domain reads GAGVSQSPSNKVTEKGKDVELRCDPISGHTALYWYRQSLGQGLEFLIYFQGNSAPDKSGLPSDRFSAERTGGSVSTLTIQRTQQEDSAVYLCASGTPVGNEQYFGPGTRLTVT.

This chain connects TRBV2 to TRBJ2-7; D not resolved. Germline CDR1 and CDR2: SNHLY and FYNNEI. Trimming shortened V by 3 bases and J by 2 bases, and 14 bases separated the two germline ends. CDR3 length equals 15 residues. Here the CDR3 reads CASSEGRSDTYEQYF. CDR3 DNA sequence: TGTGCCAGCAGTGAGGGTCGCTCCGATACCTACGAGCAGTACTTC.

This clonotype was seen more than once but under ten times. The V call is TRBV10-3, the J call TRBJ1-1; D remains unclear. V was trimmed by 3 bases and J by 6 bases, leaving 8 bases between them. Germline CDR1 is ENHRY and CDR2 is SYGVKD. This CDR3 is 12 amino acids long. The CDR3 sequence is CAISDLGPEAFF. The CDR3 region has the DNA TGTGCCATCAGTGATCTCGGGCCTGAAGCTTTCTTT.

This chain joins TRBV6-2 or TRBV6-3 and TRBJ2-1; D might be TRBD2 (5 bases). Trimming took 3 bases from V and 7 from J, leaving 16 bases between them. The CDR3 runs 15 residues. Germline loops: CDR1 MNHEY, CDR2 SVGEGT. In DNA form, the CDR3 reads TGTGCCAGCAGTTATGGAGGCCCGCCTAGAAATGAGCAGTTCTTC. Its translation is CASSYGGPPRNEQFF.

The chain uses TRBV28 and TRBJ2-7; a weak D match, TRBD2 (6 bases). This CDR3 contains 15 residues. V gave up 6 bases and J gave up 5 bases, with 20 bases separating them. Germline lookup yields CDR1 MDHEN and CDR2 SYDVKM. CDR3 nucleotides: TGTGCCAGCAGGTCCGGTCCCGGGACTGTGGACGAGCAGTACTTC. Translating it yields CASRSGPGTVDEQYF.

V and J are TRBV20-1 and TRBJ2-7; 11 nucleotides line up with TRBD2. With 6 bases clipped from V and 5 bases from J, the junction kept 12 bases outside the gene matches. The length of the CDR3 is 15 residues. Germline V CDR1 and CDR2: DFQATT, SNEGSKA (reference sequence). The CDR3 is CSAPPTSGGKDEQYF. Here the CDR3 DNA reads TGCAGTGCCCCCCCAACTAGCGGGGGTAAAGACGAGCAGTACTTC.

The sample holds a few counts of this clonotype. The chain joins TRBV10-3 to TRBJ2-7; maybe TRBD2 (6 bases). The V and J ends lost 7 bases and 2 bases respectively, with 15 bases between them. This CDR3 is 14 amino acids long. The germline CDR1 and CDR2 sequences are ENHRY and SYGVKD. For the CDR3, the DNA is TGTGCCATCACATCCGGGACTGGGGCCTACGAGCAGTACTTC. It yields the protein CAITSGTGAYEQYF.

Regarding this clonotype: Being one base from a much bigger clone, this may be a read error. The J gene is TRBJ2-7, the V gene TRBV27; tentative D call: TRBD1 (6 bases). CDR1 and CDR2 from the germline V gene are MNHEY and SMNVEV (reference sequence). Trimming shortened V by 4 bases and J by 0 bases, and 7 bases separated the two germline ends. The CDR3 spans 13 residues. CDR3 sequence reads: CASSSGDSYEQYF. CDR3 sequence (DNA): TGTGCCAGCAGTTCAGGGGACTCCTACGAGCAGTACTTC.

The rearrangement uses TRBV7-3 and TRBJ2-3; 13 bases map to TRBD2. After removal of 5 bases from V and 4 bases from J, the junction contained 6 bases not matched to a gene. Germline CDR1 is SGHTA and CDR2 is FQGTGA. The length of the CDR3 is 16 residues. The CDR3 nucleotides are TGTGCCAGCAGCCCCGGACTAGCGGGGGATGCAGATACGCAGTATTTT. The encoded protein is CASSPGLAGDADTQYF.

The gene calls are TRBV6-5 and TRBJ2-2; D gene ambiguous. V lost 2 bases to trimming and J lost 7 bases, with 11 bases between them. The CDR3 contains 14 residues. Germline V CDR1 and CDR2: MNHEY, SVGAGI. In DNA form, the CDR3 reads TGTGCCAGCAGTTACGCCTCGGTCGGCGGGGAGCTGTTTTTT. Translated: CASSYASVGGELFF.

The V gene is TRBV6-2 or TRBV6-3, the J gene TRBJ2-7; a weak D match, TRBD1 (6 bases). Germline V gene lookup returns CDR1 MNHEY and CDR2 SVGEGT. The CDR3 covers 16 residues. The V gene lost 4 bases and the J gene lost 7 bases, with 23 bases spanning the gap. For the CDR3, the DNA is TGTGCCAGCAGTTTCCTCCGACAGGCGGTGGTCAATGAGCAGTACTTC. Its translation is CASSFLRQAVVNEQYF.

This clonotype was recorded only once. Germline is not matched at one junction end, which may reflect a read error. The chain joins TRBV28 to TRBJ2-1, with TRBD2 as a possible D gene (5 bases). Germline V lookup: CDR1 MDHEN, CDR2 SYDVKM. The CDR3 consists of 15 residues. CDR3 protein: CAISLVAPRGHEQFF. The CDR3 region has the DNA TGTGCCATCAGTTTAGTAGCGCCACGTGGCCATGAGCAGTTCTTC.

The V call is TRBV7-9, the J call TRBJ2-5; TRBD2 matches at 8 bases. V was clipped by 6 bases and J by 11 bases; unmatched bases: 17. This CDR3 comprises 15 residues. CDR1 SEHNR and CDR2 FQNEAQ come from the germline V gene (reference sequence). The CDR3 is CASRPTSPGLAEQYF. The CDR3 nucleotides read TGTGCCAGCAGACCAACGTCTCCCGGACTAGCTGAGCAGTACTTC.

The chain joins TRBV11-2 to TRBJ2-7, with TRBD2 matching over 11 bases. In germline, CDR1 is SGHAT, CDR2 FQNNGV. The CDR3 has 21 amino acids. V dropped 3 bases and J dropped 3; count of bases not matched to a gene: 22. This CDR3 is CASSFRLNSGGAGLGLYEQYF. In nucleotides, the CDR3 is TGTGCCAGCAGCTTTCGACTTAATAGCGGGGGGGCAGGTTTGGGGCTCTACGAGCAGTACTTC. Complete variable domain (other parts from reference TRBV11-2 and TRBJ2-7): EAGVAQSPRYKIIEKRQSVAFWCNPISGHATLYWYQQILGQGPKLLIQFQNNGVVDDSQLPKDRFSAERLKGVDSTLKIQPAKLEDSAVYLCASSFRLNSGGAGLGLYEQYFGPGTRLTVT.

Details on this clonotype: A read error may explain this, as a much larger clone is one base away. The rearrangement uses TRBV5-6 and TRBJ2-3; 14 bases match TRBD2. Unmatched junction bases numbered 6, after V lost 3 bases and J lost 6 bases. The CDR3 contains 16 residues. Germline loops: CDR1 SGHDT, CDR2 YYEEEE. In nucleotides, the CDR3 is TGTGCCAGCAGCTGGGGACTAGCGGGAGCAAGGGATACGCAGTATTTT. Translating it yields CASSWGLAGARDTQYF.

V and J are TRBV29-1 and TRBJ2-1; 14 bases agree with TRBD2. This CDR3 comprises 16 residues. The junction had 16 bases not matched to a gene; V was cut back by 5 bases and J by 13 bases. Germline CDR1 and CDR2: SQVTM and ANQGSEA. CDR3 protein: CSVKGTSGRYGGGQFF. The CDR3 DNA is TGCAGCGTTAAAGGGACTAGCGGGAGATACGGAGGAGGTCAGTTCTTC.

The chain employs TRBV25-1 and TRBJ2-7; tentative D call: TRBD2 (5 bases). Per germline, CDR1 MGHDK and CDR2 SYGVNS. The CDR3 runs to 16 residues. V was trimmed by 2 bases and J by 2 bases, leaving 16 bases between them. CDR3 sequence reads: CASSEHPGIGPYEQYF. The CDR3 nucleotides read TGTGCCAGCAGTGAACACCCCGGGATAGGGCCCTACGAGCAGTACTTC.

This rearrangement joins TRBV20-1 to TRBJ2-3; D may be TRBD1 (6 bases). This CDR3 spans 14 amino acids. Trimming took 0 bases from V and 10 from J, leaving 17 bases between them. CDR1 is DFQATT, CDR2 SNEGSKA, per germline (reference sequence). In nucleotides, the CDR3 is TGCAGTGCTAGAGACGGGACACTTTTCATTGCGCAGTATTTT. Protein: CSARDGTLFIAQYF.

This sequence joins TRBV6-2 or TRBV6-3 and TRBJ2-3, with a possible D match to TRBD1 (5 bases). Per germline, CDR1 MNHEY and CDR2 SVGEGT. Trimming left V 6 bases short and J 5 bases short, with 15 bases between. The CDR3 has 14 amino acids. As DNA, the CDR3 is TGTGCCAGCAGAGACCCCGGCCAGGGAGATACGCAGTATTTT. Translated: CASRDPGQGDTQYF.

The genes are TRBV29-1 and TRBJ2-5; tentative D call: TRBD1 (6 bases). TRBJ2-7 matches the DNA end more closely, so the J call is doubtful. The CDR3 is 13 amino acids. Germline CDR1 SQVTM, CDR2 ANQGSEA. CDR3 sequence: CSVEHPTGHEQYF. The CDR3 DNA reads TGCAGCGTTGAACATCCGACAGGTCACGAGCAGTACTTC.